These 17 T cell receptor beta chains share one sample of origin, sequenced in a study of T cell changes during pregnancy in multiple sclerosis (dated by TCRdb to 2018 to 2020). Libraries were prepared through the immunoSEQ multiplex PCR assay. TCRdb holds this immuneACCESS table with in-frame rearrangements only. Some clones are missing; in checked studies, unresolved V genes explain under half, and the rest has no known cause. This sample holds 90,000 to 130,000 clones; more than 85% were observed only once. The ten top clones hold 1.5% to 1.7% of the sample. The input for sequencing was peripheral blood, taken in the third trimester of pregnancy. The receptor source for this set is a female donor with multiple sclerosis, enrolled in a pregnancy study.

The chain employs TRBV5-4 and TRBJ2-3; TRBD2 matches at 9 bases. There are 19 residues in the CDR3. Germline values: CDR1 SGHNT, CDR2 YYREEE (reference sequence). The junction had 14 bases not matched to a gene; V was cut back by 3 bases and J by 0 bases. CDR3 amino acids: CASSSGFRLAEYSTDTQYF. The CDR3 nucleotides are TGTGCCAGCAGCTCGGGGTTCAGACTAGCGGAATATAGCACAGATACGCAGTATTTT.

CDR3 nucleotides: TGTGCCAGCAGCCTCCGGGTCGGAGGAAAGGCCTACTATGGCTACACCTTC. This translates into CASSLRVGGKAYYGYTF. The rearrangement uses TRBV14 and TRBJ1-2; no firm D call. From germline, CDR1 is SGHDN and CDR2 FVKESK. With 4 bases removed from V and 3 bases from J, the gap between germline ends came to 21 bases. This CDR3 is built from 17 residues.

This clone has just one count. The V call is TRBV28, the J call TRBJ1-1; maybe TRBD1 (5 bases). The germline V and J ends were trimmed by 6 bases and 1 base, with 12 bases remaining between them. CDR3 length equals 14 residues. Germline V gives CDR1 MDHEN, CDR2 SYDVKM. This chain's CDR3 is CASRSETGNTEAFF. CDR3 in DNA: TGTGCCAGCAGGAGTGAAACAGGGAACACTGAAGCTTTCTTT.

The V call is TRBV6-6, the J call TRBJ1-2; 8 bases line up with TRBD1. Germline V lookup: CDR1 MNHNY, CDR2 SVGAGI (reference sequence). V shed 6 bases and J 7 bases; nucleotides not matched to a gene: 7. This CDR3 region has 13 residues. DNA for the CDR3: TGTGCCAGCAGCCAGGACAGGGTGGGTGGCTACACCTTC. This gives the protein CASSQDRVGGYTF.

This clone was found once. The CDR3 loop is CAISGFDSAGYTF. CDR3 nucleotides: TGTGCCATCAGCGGGTTTGATTCGGCTGGCTACACCTTC. This chain joins TRBV10-3 and TRBJ1-2; D is unresolved. With 6 bases removed from V and 7 bases from J, the gap between germline ends came to 15 bases. This CDR3 is 13 amino acids long. Germline V lookup: CDR1 ENHRY, CDR2 SYGVKD.

The chain links TRBV10-3 to TRBJ1-2; maybe TRBD1 (5 bases). Germline assignment: CDR1 ENHRY and CDR2 SYGVKD. CDR3 size: 14 residues. V lost 3 bases and J lost 4, with 12 bases in between. DNA of the CDR3: TGTGCCATCAGTGAATCGACAGAAACCTATGGCTACACCTTC. It specifies CAISESTETYGYTF.

V and J are TRBV11-2 and TRBJ2-7; 8 nucleotides match TRBD1. Trimming removed 3 bases from V and 7 bases from J; junction bases left unmatched: 8. The CDR3 has 14 residues. The germline gives CDR1 SGHAT, CDR2 FQNNGV. The CDR3 DNA is TGTGCCAGCAGCTTGGGTCAGGGGGCAGGGGAGCAGTACTTC. Amino acids: CASSLGQGAGEQYF.

This sequence joins TRBV6-5 and TRBJ2-7, with 7 bases lining up with TRBD1. The CDR3 is made up of 15 amino acids. Trimming at V came to 4 bases and at J to 3 bases, leaving 9 bases not matched to a gene. From germline, CDR1 is MNHEY and CDR2 SVGAGI. The CDR3 loop is CASSSPGQINYEQYF. CDR3 nucleotide sequence: TGTGCCAGCAGTTCCCCGGGACAGATAAACTACGAGCAGTACTTC.

This chain connects TRBV7-2 to TRBJ2-1, with TRBD2 matching over 13 bases. In germline, CDR1 is SGHTA, CDR2 FQGNSA. This CDR3 is built from 17 residues. The V and J ends lost 4 bases and 0 bases, in that order; junction bases with no gene match: 3. In DNA form, the CDR3 reads TGTGCCAGCAGCTGGACTAGCGGGAGACCCTCCTACAATGAGCAGTTCTTC. This encodes CASSWTSGRPSYNEQFF.

The rearrangement uses TRBV9 and TRBJ1-1, with TRBD1 as a possible D gene (6 bases). The CDR3 is 14 amino acids. Trimming removed 4 bases at V and 4 bases at J, with 14 bases between. Per germline, CDR1 SGDLS and CDR2 YYNGEE. The CDR3: CASSQGGAGTEAFF. Here the CDR3 DNA reads TGTGCCAGCAGCCAAGGGGGGGCGGGCACTGAAGCTTTCTTT.

The CDR3 here is CASSVQGFYNEQFF. CDR3 sequence (DNA): TGTGCCAGCAGTGTACAGGGCTTCTACAATGAGCAGTTCTTC. The chain recombines TRBV6-1 with TRBJ2-1, with a possible D match to TRBD1 (6 bases). The CDR3 has 14 residues. Germline CDR1 is MNHNS and CDR2 is SASEGT. The V and J ends lost 4 bases and 3 bases respectively, with 10 bases between them.

This chain uses TRBV6-1 with TRBJ2-2; 9 positions agree with TRBD2. This CDR3 is 15 amino acids long. The germline CDR1 and CDR2 sequences are MNHNS and SASEGT. With 8 bases clipped from V and 3 bases from J, the junction kept 7 bases outside the gene matches. The CDR3 sequence is CASFSGRADTGELFF. The CDR3 nucleotides read TGTGCCAGCTTTAGCGGGAGAGCCGACACCGGGGAGCTGTTTTTT.

The chain has TRBV9 and TRBJ1-1; D gene uncertain. Germline V gene data show CDR1 as SGDLS and CDR2 as YYNGEE. Trimming pared 0 bases from V and 4 bases from J, leaving 13 bases between. The CDR3 consists of 15 residues. The CDR3 loop reads CASSVEPRGVTEAFF. CDR3 DNA sequence: TGTGCCAGCAGCGTAGAACCCCGCGGGGTCACTGAAGCTTTCTTT.

This clone was seen only once. This chain uses TRBV7-9 with TRBJ2-7, with TRBD2 matching 15 bases. J gave up 0 bases and V 5 bases, and 8 bases lay outside the gene matches. This CDR3 is built from 18 residues. CDR1 is SEHNR and CDR2 is FQNEAQ in the germline V gene (reference sequence). The CDR3 loop reads CASSPGTSGGSSSYEQYF. In nucleotides, the CDR3 is TGTGCCAGCAGCCCAGGGACTAGCGGGGGGTCTAGCTCCTACGAGCAGTACTTC.

The rearrangement joins TRBV30 to TRBJ2-2; 11 bases align to TRBD2. V lost 4 bases to trimming and J lost 12 bases; unmatched junction nucleotides: 13. Per germline, CDR1 GTSNPN and CDR2 SVGIG (reference sequence). The CDR3 extends over 15 amino acids. DNA for the CDR3: TGTGCCTGGAAAAGGGGGCTAGCGGGAGGTGTAAAGCTGTTTTTT. The encoded protein is CAWKRGLAGGVKLFF.

This sequence joins TRBV14 and TRBJ1-6, with TRBD1 matching over 9 bases. The V segment lost 0 bases and the J segment 7 bases; nucleotides outside the gene matches: 10. The germline V gene encodes CDR1 SGHDN and CDR2 FVKESK. The CDR3 has 18 amino acids. The CDR3 coding sequence is TGTGCCAGCAGCCAAGAACTCGGCGGGACAGGGCAGAATTCACCCCTCCACTTT. It translates to CASSQELGGTGQNSPLHF.

V is TRBV6-4 and J is TRBJ2-2; possible D gene TRBD2, 5 bases. The germline V and J ends were trimmed by 6 bases and 1 base, with 9 bases remaining between them. The CDR3 has 14 amino acids. The germline V gene has CDR1 MRHNA and CDR2 SNTAGT. Here the CDR3 DNA reads TGTGCCAGCAGAGCGGAAATGAACACCGGGGAGCTGTTTTTT. Its translation is CASRAEMNTGELFF.